Listed below are T cell receptor beta chains from one sample, sequenced in a study of blood T cell repertoires in COVID-19. Data came from immunoSEQ multiplex PCR; TCRdb stores just in-frame clones and leaves some out. The sample holds about 270,000 clones, more than 65% seen once. Sequenced input: peripheral blood. These receptors originate from a woman in her late teens or twenties with acute or convalescent COVID-19. Each CDR3 is given with its conserved first and last residue. D genes are given only for firm matches. Only part of the rows carry a size: once, few, many, or a class if the clone is expanded.

V gene	J gene	clone size	D gene	CDR3 DNA	CDR3 protein
TRBV7-9	TRBJ2-1	.	TRBD2	TGTGCCAGCAGCGAAAGGACTAGTATTGATGAGCAGTTCTTC	CASSERTSIDEQFF
TRBV10-1	TRBJ2-3	.	.	TGCGCCAGCAGTGACCGGGAGTCTAGCACAGATACGCAGTATTTT	CASSDRESSTDTQYF
TRBV27	TRBJ1-1	.	TRBD1	TGTGCCAGCAGTTTTCGGACAGGGGAGAGGAACACTGAAGCTTTCTTT	CASSFRTGERNTEAFF
TRBV29-1	TRBJ2-1	.	TRBD2	TGCAGCGTTGAATGGAGCGGGAGGGCCAATGAGCAGTTCTTC	CSVEWSGRANEQFF
TRBV15	TRBJ2-5	.	.	TGTGCCACCAGCAGAGTGGCCATTGTGGCGGCGCCGTACTTC	CATSRVAIVAAPYF
TRBV28	TRBJ1-4	.	TRBD1	TGTGCCAGCAGTCAGACAGGGGAAACTAATGAAAAACTGTTTTTT	CASSQTGETNEKLFF
TRBV6-5	TRBJ1-4	.	.	TGTGCCAGCAGTTGGGGTGGGAGCTCTAATGAAAAACTGTTTTTT	CASSWGGSSNEKLFF
TRBV9	TRBJ2-7	.	TRBD1	TGTGCCAGCAGTGAGGAGGGCACGGGGACAGGGGTCTCCTACGAGCAGTACTTC	CASSEEGTGTGVSYEQYF
TRBV19	TRBJ2-5	.	.	TGTGCCAGTAGTTTAGTCCTGGGAGGAGAGACCCAGTACTTC	CASSLVLGGETQYF
TRBV10-3	TRBJ2-7	.	.	TGTGCCATCAGGCCCCAGGGAACCTACGAGCAGTACTTC	CAIRPQGTYEQYF
TRBV28	TRBJ2-7	once	.	TGTGCCAGCAGTTTAGAGGCTAGCCTCGAGCAGTACTTC	CASSLEASLEQYF
TRBV10-3	TRBJ2-5	once	.	TGTGCCATCAGTGCAACGGAGAGAGAGACCCAGTACTTC	CAISATERETQYF
TRBV5-1	TRBJ2-5	.	TRBD2	TGCGCCAGCGCAAGACTGCGGGAGGGCCGGGAGACCCAGTACTTC	CASARLREGRETQYF
TRBV9	TRBJ2-7	.	TRBD1	TGTGCCAGCAGCGGCCGGGACAGGGAGGCTGGCGAGCAGTACTTC	CASSGRDREAGEQYF
TRBV13	TRBJ1-1	.	TRBD1	TGTGCCAGCAGAGTTCGGAGGGGGCTAATAAACACTGAAGCTTTCTTT	CASRVRRGLINTEAFF
TRBV4-3	TRBJ1-5	.	.	TGCGCCAGCAGCCAAGATCCGCAGGGAGGGCAGCCCCAGCATTTT	CASSQDPQGGQPQHF
TRBV6-5	TRBJ1-5	.	TRBD1	TGTGCCAGCAGTTACGACAGGGTGTCTACCCAGCATTTT	CASSYDRVSTQHF
TRBV19	TRBJ2-1	.	.	TGTGCCAGTATCAGAGACAGGGGAGGGTCTGAGCAGTTCTTC	CASIRDRGGSEQFF
TRBV15	TRBJ1-5	.	TRBD1	TGTGCCACCAGCAGTGCTGACAGGGGGTGGATGCAGCCCCAGCATTTT	CATSSADRGWMQPQHF
TRBV7-2	TRBJ2-5	.	.	TGTGCCAGCAGCTTACGGGGGACCCAAGAGACCCAGTACTTC	CASSLRGTQETQYF
TRBV7-8	TRBJ1-5	.	TRBD1	TGTGCCAGCAGCTCCCAGACAGGGACAAGCAATCAGCCCCAGCATTTT	CASSSQTGTSNQPQHF
TRBV27	TRBJ1-5	.	TRBD1	TGTGCCAGCGGGACTGTGGGGACAGACAATCAGCCCCAGCATTTT	CASGTVGTDNQPQHF
TRBV5-5	TRBJ1-1	.	.	TGTGCCAGCAGCTTGACAGGCATGAACACTGAAGCTTTCTTT	CASSLTGMNTEAFF
TRBV7-8	TRBJ2-1	.	TRBD1	TGTGCCAGCAGCTTGGGACAGGGGGAATACAATGAGCAGTTCTTC	CASSLGQGEYNEQFF
TRBV11-2	TRBJ1-1	.	TRBD1	TGTGCCAGCAGCCCAGGGGGGAACACTGAAGCTTTCTTT	CASSPGGNTEAFF
TRBV20-1	TRBJ2-2	.	.	TGCAGTGCTAGTCCGTGGGAGAGCGTTCCCGGGGAGCTGTTTTTT	CSASPWESVPGELFF
TRBV10-2	TRBJ2-2	.	TRBD1	TGCGCCAGCACCAGGACAGGGGCGGACACCGGGGAGCTGTTTTTT	CASTRTGADTGELFF
TRBV6-5	TRBJ1-2	.	.	TGTGCCAGCAGGGCCACCAATACTAACTATGGCTACACCTTC	CASRATNTNYGYTF
TRBV9	TRBJ2-1	many	TRBD2	TGTGCCAGCAGCGACGGGGGGTTCTACAATGAGCAGTTCTTC	CASSDGGFYNEQFF
TRBV3-1/TRBV3-2	TRBJ1-6	.	.	TGTGCCAGCAGCCGGGGGGGTTTGGGAAATTCACCCCTCCACTTT	CASSRGGLGNSPLHF
TRBV6-1	TRBJ2-1	.	.	TGTGCCAGCAGTGAATCGGAGGGGGGGCCCTACAATGAGCAGTTCTTC	CASSESEGGPYNEQFF
TRBV5-5	TRBJ2-5	.	TRBD2	TGTGCCAGCAGCCTGTGGAGCGGGAGAGAGACCCAGTACTTC	CASSLWSGRETQYF
TRBV29-1	TRBJ1-2	.	TRBD1	TGCAGCGTTGTTCAGGGGGGAAGCTATGGCTACACCTTC	CSVVQGGSYGYTF